Included here is one T cell receptor beta chain sequence, with context. What it binds is unknown. This record belongs to a study of cytomegalovirus exposure and HLA in healthy donors. Study-level points and caveats: Reportedly, fewer N-insertions than the approximately 690-donor mean appeared in an Asian-associated ancestry cluster in a later analysis. In a later analysis, a missense DCLRE1C variant was linked to TCR beta V- and J-gene trimming. Approximately 17,000 TCR beta sequences were associated with HLA alleles at 0.05 false discovery rate in a later analysis.

The study ran its PCR with 60 Vbeta and 13 Jbeta primers. Here immunoSEQ multiplex PCR was the method, and the copy in TCRdb shows in-frame clones only, minus some. The sample has 95,000 to 150,000 clones, over 70% seen once. The sequence was obtained from a female donor in good health and CMV-seropositive. The sequencing input was PBMCs.

The CDR3 region has the DNA TGCGCCAGCAGCCAACGCCCCCACGACAGGCTCAACTACGAGCAGTACTTC. Protein product: CASSQRPHDRLNYEQYF. The V call is TRBV4-1, the J call TRBJ2-7; maybe TRBD1 (6 bases). The length of the CDR3 is 17 residues. Trimming removed 2 bases at V and 3 bases at J, with 20 bases between. Germline V lookup: CDR1 MGHRA, CDR2 YSYEKL.